This T cell receptor (beta chain) is drawn from a study of radiotherapy plus CTLA-4 blockade in lung cancer. At the level of the study: Disease control was seen in approximately 30% of patients, objective responses in 15% to 20%.

Patients had chemo-refractory metastatic non-small-cell lung cancer and received focal radiation plus CTLA-4 blockade that used ipilimumab. As concerns this clone: The antigen is unknown.

General study results and limits: Reports state that early shifts in blood T cell clones, with interferon-beta, best predicted response. Researchers report tumor-derived TCR clones expanding in blood after radiotherapy plus ipilimumab.

CDR3 size: 15 residues. Germline V gene data show CDR1 as SGHRS and CDR2 as YFSETQ. V lost 6 bases and J 0 bases, leaving 16 bases between the germline ends. The data were produced by immunoSEQ multiplex PCR, yet TCRdb's version contains in-frame clones alone and is incomplete. This sample has around 110,000 clones, with 75% to 90% found just once. The TCR originated in a human donor with non-small cell lung cancer that progressed on radiotherapy plus ipilimumab. The chain has TRBV5-1 and TRBJ2-7; D is perhaps TRBD1 (6 bases). Source: peripheral blood, taken from a patient treated with radiotherapy plus ipilimumab. CDR3 sequence (DNA): TGCGCCAGCACAAAGGGGGACACAGCCTCCTACGAGCAGTACTTC. Protein sequence: CASTKGDTASYEQYF.